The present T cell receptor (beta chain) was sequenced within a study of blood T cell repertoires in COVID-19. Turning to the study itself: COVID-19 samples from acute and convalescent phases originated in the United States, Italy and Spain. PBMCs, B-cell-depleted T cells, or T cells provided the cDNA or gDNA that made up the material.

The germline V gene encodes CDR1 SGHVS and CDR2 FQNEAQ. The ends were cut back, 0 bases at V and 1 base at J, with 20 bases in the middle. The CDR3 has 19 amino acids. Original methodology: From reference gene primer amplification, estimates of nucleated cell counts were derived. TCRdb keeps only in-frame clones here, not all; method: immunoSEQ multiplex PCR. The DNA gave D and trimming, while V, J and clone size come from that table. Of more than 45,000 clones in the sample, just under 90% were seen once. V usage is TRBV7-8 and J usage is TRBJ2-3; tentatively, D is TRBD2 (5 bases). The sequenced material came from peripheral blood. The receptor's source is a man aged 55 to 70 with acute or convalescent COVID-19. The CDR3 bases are TGTGCCAGCAGCTTAGCGACTGGCCCCCCGCGGGTGCGCACAGATACGCAGTATTTT. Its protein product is CASSLATGPPRVRTDTQYF.